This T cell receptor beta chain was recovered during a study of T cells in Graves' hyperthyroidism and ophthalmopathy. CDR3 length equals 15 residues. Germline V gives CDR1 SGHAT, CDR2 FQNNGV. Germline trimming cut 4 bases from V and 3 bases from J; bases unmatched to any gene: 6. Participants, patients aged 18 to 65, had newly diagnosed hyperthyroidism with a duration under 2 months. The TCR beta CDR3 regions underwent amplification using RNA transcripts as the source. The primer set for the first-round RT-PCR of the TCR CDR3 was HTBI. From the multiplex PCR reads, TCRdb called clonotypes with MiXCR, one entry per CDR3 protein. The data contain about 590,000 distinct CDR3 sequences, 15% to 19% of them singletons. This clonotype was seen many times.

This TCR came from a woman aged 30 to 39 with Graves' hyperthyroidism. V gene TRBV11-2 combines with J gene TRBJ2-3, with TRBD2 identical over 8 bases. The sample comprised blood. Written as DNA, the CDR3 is TGTGCCAGCAGCTCCAGCGGGAGTGGGACAGATACGCAGTATTTT. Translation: CASSSSGSGTDTQYF.